This T cell receptor (beta chain) stems from a study of T cells in Graves' hyperthyroidism and ophthalmopathy. V shed 3 bases and J shed 5 bases, with 13 bases lying between them. This CDR3 spans 14 amino acids. Looked up from germline, CDR1 is ENHRY and CDR2 is SYGVKD. Amplification of TCR beta CDR3 regions was performed using RNA transcripts as template. Using the HTBI primer set, a first-round RT-PCR was run on the TCR CDR3. Via MiXCR, TCRdb re-called the multiplex PCR reads, giving one row per CDR3 protein. The sample includes roughly 800,000 distinct CDR3 sequences, 38% of them seen just once. Diagnosing involved the use of clinical symptoms, serum thyroxine and TRAb, thyroid ultrasound and orbital computed tomography. Worth noting for this clonotype: Since a much larger clone is just one base distant, this may be a read error.

The sample consisted of blood. V is TRBV10-3 and J is TRBJ2-5; possibly TRBD2 for D (6 bases). The TCR comes from a man aged 18 to 30 with Graves' hyperthyroidism. DNA for the CDR3: TGTGCCATCAGTGAAAGCCTAGCGAGGGAGACCCAGTACTTC. This encodes CAISESLARETQYF.